What follows are 2 T cell receptor beta chains derived from one specimen sequenced in a study of shared clonotypes between healthy human individuals. Only in-frame clones appear in the TCRdb table, and some are missing; sequencing was by immunoSEQ multiplex PCR. The sample lists approximately 1,000,000 clones, approximately 80% occurring once. The sequencing input was memory CD4+ T cells from PBMCs. Subset here: CD45RA-negative fraction. The origin of the receptors is a man between 18 and 35 years old in good health. Some clones in this sample may be carry-over from other donors' samples.

This clone was seen repeatedly, ten times or more. CDR3 residues: CASSEARTDQETQYF. CDR3 coding DNA: TGTGCCAGCAGTGAAGCCAGGACAGATCAAGAGACCCAGTACTTC. The chain has TRBV2 and TRBJ2-5, with D perhaps matching TRBD1 (6 bases). From germline, CDR1 is SNHLY and CDR2 FYNNEI. This CDR3 contains 15 residues. Deletions cut 0 bases from V and 2 bases from J, with 10 bases between. Variable domain in full (rest from reference TRBV2 and TRBJ2-5): EPEVTQTPSHQVTQMGQEVILRCVPISNHLYFYWYRQILGQKVEFLVSFYNNEISEKSEIFDDQFSVERPDGSNFTLKIRSTKLEDSAMYFCASSEARTDQETQYFGPGTRLLVL.

This clone was seen a handful of times. The chain uses TRBV5-1 and TRBJ1-1, with D tentatively TRBD1 (5 bases). Germline lookup yields CDR1 SGHRS and CDR2 YFSETQ. The CDR3 consists of 12 residues. The V end was cut by 3 bases, the J end by 8 bases, with 11 bases between. CDR3 amino acids: CASSSRAGEAFF. DNA of the CDR3: TGCGCCAGCAGCTCCCGGGCAGGGGAAGCTTTCTTT.